This TCR beta chain comes out of a study of shared clonotypes between healthy human individuals. Only in-frame clones appear in the TCRdb table, and some are missing; sequencing was by immunoSEQ multiplex PCR. The table has some 1.4 million clones, roughly 96% seen once. The germline CDR1 and CDR2 sequences are SNHLY and FYNNEI. V was pared by 8 bases and J by 5 bases, with 21 bases between. The CDR3 loop spans 15 amino acids. This TCR was recovered from a man between 25 and 39 years old in good health. Sequencing was carried out using naive CD4+ T cells sorted from blood. The subset denotes: CD45RA+ positively selected. This rearrangement joins TRBV2 to TRBJ2-5, with D tentatively TRBD1 or TRBD2 (6 bases each). CDR3 in amino acids: CASARGARVRETQYF. As DNA, the CDR3 is TGTGCCAGCGCGAGGGGGGCCCGGGTCAGGGAGACCCAGTACTTC.